This T cell receptor (beta chain) came from a study of T-cell memory formation after mild COVID-19. Overall study: Across donors, TCR clusters were largely donor specific.

Turning to this clonotype: The antigen remains undetermined.

Study-level points and caveats: What remained unconfirmed was the SARS-CoV-2 specificity of second-wave clones peaking on day 37. Memory cells collected pre-infection included some clones that later responded, suggesting cross-reactive memory joined. A balance of CD4 and CD8 characterized clones contracting day 15 to 85, whereas later expanders leaned CD4+.

The trim removed 6 bases at V and 4 bases at J, leaving 8 bases unmatched. The germline V gene encodes CDR1 MGHRA and CDR2 YSYEKL. The CDR3 is made up of 14 amino acids. TCRdb processed the 5' RACE reads anew with MiXCR; each CDR3 protein has one entry. The repertoire holds 450,000 or so distinct CDR3 sequences, around a quarter seen once, with under 15% in the top ten. This clonotype was obtained from an adult woman who had mild COVID-19 (a few samples of this study predate the infection). Cell type and time point are not known. The J gene is TRBJ2-5, the V gene TRBV4-1; 7 nucleotides match TRBD2. The sequenced material came from PBMCs or a T cell subset sorted from them (not recorded which). CDR3 DNA: TGCGCCAGCAGTCGGTCCAGCGGGGCAGAGACCCAGTACTTC. Protein product: CASSRSSGAETQYF.